Below, one TCR beta chain is given with its context. The antigen is unknown. Donors gave roughly 9.1 milliliters of peripheral blood apiece. This sample stems from a study of blood T cells in healthy people across ages. Study-wide results and limits: When set beside aged donors, long-lived donors presented more naive CD4+ cells and higher diversity. Diversity of TCR beta per million T cells declined in a roughly linear way with age.

Then a second PCR, running roughly 7 to 11 cycles, was carried out with a sample-barcoded 5' primer and a J-beta primer mix. Every single cDNA molecule received a tag from a template-switch adaptor with 12 random nucleotides. TCRdb re-called the 5' RACE reads with MiXCR, one entry per CDR3 protein. Here the sample spans 1.5 million to 2 million distinct CDR3 sequences, roughly two fifths being singletons. CDR1 SGHRS and CDR2 YFSETQ come from the germline V gene. This CDR3 is built from 19 residues. V was clipped by 0 bases and J by 1 base, with 21 bases between them. This receptor was taken from a human donor in good health. Sequencing was carried out using blood. The J gene is TRBJ2-3, the V gene TRBV5-1; no reliable D call. Here the CDR3 reads CASSLDFLGSSLGTDTQYF. CDR3 sequence (DNA): TGCGCCAGCAGCTTGGACTTCCTAGGTAGTTCCTTGGGCACAGATACGCAGTATTTT.